This TCR beta chain is drawn from a study of technical replicates of blood from four donors. Only in-frame clones appear in the TCRdb table, and some are missing; sequencing was by immunoSEQ multiplex PCR. Here the sample spans approximately 81,000 clones, approximately 96% being singletons. From germline, CDR1 is SGHDN and CDR2 FVKESK. V dropped 4 bases and J dropped 9; count of bases not matched to a gene: 16. The CDR3 length is 16 residues. This TCR derives from a human donor in good health. The chain carries TRBV14 and TRBJ2-5; 8 nucleotides align to TRBD2. The specimen sequenced was T cells isolated from PBMCs. CDR3 DNA sequence: TGTGCCAGCAGCCTTTTACTAGCGGAGGGACGCGGGGCCCAGTACTTC. Translating gives CASSLLLAEGRGAQYF.